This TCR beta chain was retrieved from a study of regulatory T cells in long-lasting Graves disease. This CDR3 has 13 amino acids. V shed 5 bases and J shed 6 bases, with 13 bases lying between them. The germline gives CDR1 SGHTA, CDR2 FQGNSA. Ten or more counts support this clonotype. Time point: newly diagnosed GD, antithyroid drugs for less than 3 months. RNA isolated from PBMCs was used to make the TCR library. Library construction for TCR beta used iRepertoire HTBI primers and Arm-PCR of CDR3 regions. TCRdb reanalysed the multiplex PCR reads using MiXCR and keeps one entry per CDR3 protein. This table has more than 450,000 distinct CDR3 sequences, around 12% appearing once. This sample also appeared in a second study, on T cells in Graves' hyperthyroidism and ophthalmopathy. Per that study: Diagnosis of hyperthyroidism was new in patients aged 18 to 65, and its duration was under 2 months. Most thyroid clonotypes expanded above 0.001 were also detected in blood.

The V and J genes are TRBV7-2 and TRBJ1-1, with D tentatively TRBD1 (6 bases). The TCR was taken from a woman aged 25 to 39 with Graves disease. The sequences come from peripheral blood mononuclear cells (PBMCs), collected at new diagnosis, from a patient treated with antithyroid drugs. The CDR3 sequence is CASSPQGRAEAFF. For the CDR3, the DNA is TGTGCCAGCAGCCCCCAGGGGAGGGCTGAAGCTTTCTTT.